The clone carrying this T cell receptor (beta chain) has only one observation. This CDR3 comprises 16 residues. The germline V gene encodes CDR1 MNHEY and CDR2 SVGAGI. V was clipped by 6 bases and J by 8 bases; unmatched bases: 15. This sample is part of a study of T-cell memory formation after mild COVID-19. TCRdb called the 5' RACE reads again in MiXCR, with one record for every CDR3 protein. This table has a few hundred thousand distinct CDR3 sequences, 25% to 30% appearing once. The chain couples TRBV6-5 to TRBJ1-2, with TRBD1 identical over 10 bases. The sample taken for sequencing was PBMCs or a T cell subset sorted from them (not recorded which). This clonotype originated in an adult woman who had mild COVID-19 (a few samples of this study predate the infection). Cell type and time point are not known. The CDR3 nucleotides read TGTGCCAGCAGGCTTGTGGGACAGGGGAAGGGAGCGGGCTACACCTTC. It yields the protein CASRLVGQGKGAGYTF.